A selection of T cell receptor beta chains follows, all from one sample in a study of glioma-infiltrating T cells. TCRdb used MiXCR to reprocess the multiplex PCR reads, holding one entry per CDR3 protein. The sample includes fewer than 110,000 distinct CDR3 sequences, about 30% of them seen just once. The sequenced sample consisted of glioma tissue, nonneoplastic brain tissue, or PBMCs (not recorded which). The receptors were sampled from a human donor with low-grade glioma or glioblastoma, undergoing nonglioma brain surgery, or in good health (not recorded which). Both conserved end residues are part of each CDR3. D genes are given only for firm matches. Clone size is given for some rows only: seen once, a few or many times, or a class if the clone is expanded.

d_call clone_size j_call v_call cdr3_aa cdr3_nt
TRBD2 few TRBJ2-5 TRBV7-9 CASSASGGADGETQYF TGTGCCAGCAGCGCCAGCGGGGGGGCTGATGGCGAGACCCAGTACTTC
. many TRBJ2-5 TRBV20-1 CSAPRGGAPQETQYF TGCAGTGCTCCAAGGGGGGGGGCCCCTCAAGAGACCCAGTACTTC
. . TRBJ2-3 TRBV11-2 CANSSTLGKDTQYF TGTGCCAACAGCTCTACCCTGGGCAAAGATACGCAGTATTTT
. many TRBJ2-7 TRBV4-3 CASSQDRGQAGEQYF TGCGCCAGCAGCCAAGATCGGGGACAAGCCGGAGAGCAGTACTTC
. . TRBJ2-6 TRBV12-3/TRBV12-4 CASSFRTGANVLTF TGTGCCAGCAGTTTTCGGACGGGGGCCAACGTCCTGACTTTC
TRBD1 many TRBJ2-7 TRBV20-1 CSATEPGQGHEQYF TGCAGTGCTACAGAACCGGGACAGGGCCACGAGCAGTACTTC
TRBD1 . TRBJ2-5 TRBV20-1 CSAPKAGGGETQYF TGCAGTGCCCCAAAGGCAGGGGGCGGGGAGACCCAGTACTTC
. . TRBJ2-5 TRBV7-3 CASSDWELEETQYF TGTGCCAGCAGCGATTGGGAACTAGAGGAGACCCAGTACTTC
. . TRBJ1-2 TRBV6-5 CASSGEVSPYYGYTF TGTGCCAGCAGTGGTGAAGTGTCTCCTTATTATGGCTACACCTTC
. many TRBJ1-5 TRBV24-1 CATSETAPNQPQHF TGTGCCACCAGTGAAACAGCGCCTAATCAGCCCCAGCATTTT
. few TRBJ2-2 TRBV19 CASAEVANTGELFF TGTGCCAGTGCAGAGGTAGCGAACACCGGGGAGCTGTTTTTT
TRBD2 many TRBJ2-3 TRBV20-1 CSAQRGARTDTQYF TGCAGTGCTCAGCGGGGGGCCAGGACAGATACGCAGTATTTT
. many TRBJ1-6 TRBV28 CASSLKVRSSPLHF TGTGCCAGCAGTTTAAAGGTCCGTTCTTCACCCCTCCACTTT
TRBD1 few TRBJ1-2 TRBV7-9 CASSATGATNYGYTF TGTGCCAGCAGCGCCACAGGGGCCACCAACTATGGCTACACCTTC
. many TRBJ2-3 TRBV12-5 CASGSGTDTQYF TGTGCTAGTGGTTCCGGCACAGATACGCAGTATTTT
TRBD1 many TRBJ2-5 TRBV28 CASSSQTGVGTKTQYF TGTGCCAGCAGTTCCCAGACAGGGGTGGGTACAAAGACCCAGTACTTC
. many TRBJ2-5 TRBV28 CASSSGTAIETQYF TGTGCCAGCAGTAGCGGGACAGCGATAGAGACCCAGTACTTC
. many TRBJ2-1 TRBV6-2/TRBV6-3 CASSSGNNEQFF TGTGCCAGCAGTTCGGGCAACAATGAGCAGTTCTTC
. few TRBJ2-7 TRBV7-9 CASSPTWTDTYEQYF TGTGCCAGCAGCCCGACCTGGACAGACACCTACGAGCAGTACTTC
. many TRBJ2-7 TRBV28 CATQRQTVSYEQYF TGTGCCACCCAACGGCAGACAGTTTCCTACGAGCAGTACTTC
TRBD1 . TRBJ2-3 TRBV7-3 CASRLYTGTATDTQYF TGTGCCAGCAGGTTATACACCGGGACAGCCACAGATACGCAGTATTTT
TRBD2 many TRBJ2-5 TRBV12-3/TRBV12-4 CASNGLDETQYF TGTGCCAGCAACGGACTAGACGAGACCCAGTACTTC